This T cell receptor beta chain was profiled in a study of cytomegalovirus exposure and HLA in healthy donors. Primers included in the PCR were 60 Vbeta and 13 Jbeta primers. Here immunoSEQ multiplex PCR was the method, and the copy in TCRdb shows in-frame clones only, minus some. The table includes about 190,000 clones, about 81% detected once. Study observations and caveats: Cytomegalovirus status was reportedly diagnosed by the classifier with high specificity and sensitivity. The later analysis indicated that the majority of CMV-associated TCR beta chains appeared HLA-restricted. What was likely a sequencing artifact was a cluster of highly shared sequence variants.

Trimming cost V 2 bases and J 3 bases; bases outside gene matches: 2. The CDR3 contains 16 residues. Germline V lookup: CDR1 SGHTA, CDR2 FQGNSA. Of note for this clone: Its antigen is as yet unknown.

Sample: PBMCs. V gene TRBV7-2 combines with J gene TRBJ2-2; 11 nucleotides line up with TRBD2. The TCR comes from a man aged 18 to 35 in good health and CMV-seronegative. This CDR3 reads CASSLTSGGDTGELFF. CDR3 nucleotide sequence: TGTGCCAGCAGCTTAACTAGCGGGGGCGACACCGGGGAGCTGTTTTTT.